This TCR beta chain was obtained from a study of sequential checkpoint blockade in melanoma. The treatment was: randomized to nivolumab then ipilimumab (arm A) or the reverse (arm B). Produced via immunoSEQ multiplex PCR; TCRdb's table is partial and in-frame only. The profile shows about 18,000 clones, 72% of them singletons. CDR3 length: 12 residues. Per germline, CDR1 SGHRS and CDR2 YFSETQ. Trimming shortened V by 0 bases and J by 4 bases, and 4 bases separated the two germline ends. The material was CD8+ T cells sorted from blood (inferred from file names), obtained from a patient given nivolumab and ipilimumab in sequence. The TCR was taken from a human donor with melanoma. The genes are TRBV5-1 and TRBJ1-1; no clear D. DNA for the CDR3: TGCGCCAGCAGCTTGGCCAGCACTGAAGCTTTCTTT. Its protein is CASSLASTEAFF.